Each of the 13 T cell receptor beta chains below was sequenced from the same sample in a study of blood T cell repertoires in COVID-19. The assay was immunoSEQ multiplex PCR, and TCRdb's table has in-frame clones only and misses some. The data hold about 210,000 clones, with 80% to 90% observed a single time. The sample comprised peripheral blood. Receptors originate from a woman aged 40 to 50 with active or convalescent COVID-19.

This rearrangement joins TRBV28 to TRBJ1-4, with 9 nucleotides matching TRBD1. CDR1 is MDHEN and CDR2 is SYDVKM in the germline V gene. This CDR3 comprises 14 residues. V shed 7 bases, J shed 10 bases, and the junction held 10 bases outside the gene matches. The CDR3 spells CASTQDRGTVKLFF. DNA of the CDR3: TGTGCCAGCACCCAGGACAGGGGAACGGTAAAACTGTTTTTT.

V is TRBV3-1 (or the pseudogene TRBV3-2) and J is TRBJ1-2; D unresolved. Trimming removed 1 base at V and 1 base at J, with 4 bases between. CDR1 and CDR2 (germline): LGHDT, YNNKEL (reference sequence). The CDR3 spans 13 residues. In DNA, the CDR3 is TGTGCCAGCAGCCAAGCCAGTAACTATGGCTACACCTTC. Translation gives CASSQASNYGYTF.

This chain connects TRBV5-1 to TRBJ1-2; 12 bases are shared with TRBD1. Germline CDR1 and CDR2: SGHRS and YFSETQ. Germline trimming cut 4 bases from V and 8 bases from J; bases unmatched to any gene: 12. This CDR3 has 16 residues. CDR3 amino acids: CASSQLPGTGGRGYTF. Written as DNA, the CDR3 is TGCGCCAGCAGCCAGCTACCCGGGACAGGGGGCCGAGGCTACACCTTC.

The V call is TRBV5-6, the J call TRBJ2-3; 8 nucleotides match TRBD1. V gave up 4 bases and J gave up 0 bases; unmatched junction bases: 13. The length of the CDR3 is 18 residues. Germline CDR1 SGHDT, CDR2 YYEEEE. CDR3 DNA: TGTGCCAGCAGCGTCCGGGACAGGCGGCTTTCTAGCACAGATACGCAGTATTTT. The encoded protein is CASSVRDRRLSSTDTQYF.

CDR3 sequence: CASSLSARGGNTIYF. CDR3 DNA sequence: TGTGCCAGCAGTTTATCGGCCAGGGGTGGAAACACCATATATTTT. The chain combines TRBV27 with TRBJ1-3; tentative D call: TRBD1 (6 bases). V was shortened by 0 bases and J by 3 bases, with 9 bases between the two germline ends. The germline gives CDR1 MNHEY, CDR2 SMNVEV (reference sequence). The CDR3 contains 15 residues.

The chain joins TRBV7-2 to TRBJ2-2; D may be TRBD2 (5 bases). CDR1 is SGHTA, CDR2 FQGNSA, per germline. CDR3 size: 15 residues. V was clipped by 5 bases and J by 4 bases, with 14 bases between them. Written as DNA, the CDR3 is TGTGCCAGCAGCGCCCCCTCGGGGTCCACCGGGGAGCTGTTTTTT. Protein sequence: CASSAPSGSTGELFF.

The chain has TRBV6-5 and TRBJ2-2; maybe TRBD2 (7 bases). V was shortened by 6 bases and J by 10 bases, with 15 bases between the two germline ends. This CDR3 is 13 amino acids long. Germline loops: CDR1 MNHEY, CDR2 SVGAGI. The DNA for the CDR3 is TGTGCCAGCAGCCCGGGGGGCGACCCGGAGCTGTTTTTT. It encodes CASSPGGDPELFF.

This chain joins TRBV7-2 and TRBJ2-3; D is ambiguous. Germline CDR1 is SGHTA and CDR2 is FQGNSA. Trimming took 5 bases from V and 0 from J, leaving 12 bases between them. The CDR3 runs to 15 residues. Written as DNA, the CDR3 is TGTGCCAGCAGCCCTGGCGCGGCTAGCACAGATACGCAGTATTTT. Its translation: CASSPGAASTDTQYF.

This chain connects TRBV4-1 to TRBJ1-3, with 8 bases matching TRBD1. The germline gives CDR1 MGHRA, CDR2 YSYEKL. The CDR3 is 17 residues long. Unmatched junction bases numbered 6, after V lost 0 bases and J lost 2 bases. CDR3 in DNA: TGCGCCAGCAGCCAAGATCCCCAGGGGGCCGCTGGAAACACCATATATTTT. Its translation: CASSQDPQGAAGNTIYF.

CDR3 loop: CASSPTIQGQGALDTQYF. CDR3 bases: TGTGCCAGCTCACCGACAATACAAGGACAGGGGGCTCTAGATACGCAGTATTTT. The chain is built from TRBV18 and TRBJ2-3; 11 positions match TRBD1. Germline CDR1 reads KGHSH; CDR2 reads LQKENI. Trimming took 3 bases from V and 5 from J; bases not matched to a gene: 13. The CDR3 sequence is 18 residues long.

J is TRBJ2-4 and V is TRBV4-2; 8 bases fit TRBD1. This CDR3 is built from 17 residues. V lost 0 bases to trimming and J lost 7 bases; unmatched junction nucleotides: 11. Germline assignment: CDR1 LGHNA and CDR2 YNFKEQ. The CDR3 bases are TGTGCCAGCAGCCAAGATATCGCCTCAGGGGGCTCGAACATTCAGTACTTC. This encodes CASSQDIASGGSNIQYF.

The chain links TRBV7-9 to TRBJ1-2; 8 bases line up with TRBD1. The germline CDR1 and CDR2 sequences are SEHNR and FQNEAQ (reference sequence). This CDR3 contains 13 residues. V trimming: 5 bases; J trimming: 4 bases; junction bases outside the gene matches: 3. For the CDR3, the DNA is TGTGCCAGCAGCACAGGACAGGGCTATGGCTACACCTTC. Its translation: CASSTGQGYGYTF.

This chain uses TRBV10-3 with TRBJ2-1; 9 bases fit TRBD2. The CDR3 spans 15 residues. With V trimmed by 3 bases and J by 8 bases, 8 bases remained unmatched. The germline V gene encodes CDR1 ENHRY and CDR2 SYGVKD. The CDR3 reads CAISDYAGGPHEQFF. The DNA of the CDR3 is TGTGCCATCAGTGACTACGCGGGAGGGCCCCATGAGCAGTTCTTC.